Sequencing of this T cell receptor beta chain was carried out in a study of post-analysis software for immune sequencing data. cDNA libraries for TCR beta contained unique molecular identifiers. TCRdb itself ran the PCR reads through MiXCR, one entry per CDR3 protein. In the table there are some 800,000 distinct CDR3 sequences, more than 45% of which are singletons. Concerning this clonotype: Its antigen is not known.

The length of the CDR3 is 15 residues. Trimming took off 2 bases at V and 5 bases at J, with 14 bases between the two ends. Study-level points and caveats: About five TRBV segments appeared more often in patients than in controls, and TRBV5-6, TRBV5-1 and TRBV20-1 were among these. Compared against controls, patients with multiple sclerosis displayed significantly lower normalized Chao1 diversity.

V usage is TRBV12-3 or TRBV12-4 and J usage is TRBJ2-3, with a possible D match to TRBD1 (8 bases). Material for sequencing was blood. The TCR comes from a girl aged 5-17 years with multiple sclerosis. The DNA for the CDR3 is TGTGCCAGCAGTTTATCAACAGGGGGGGGAGATACGCAGTATTTT. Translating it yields CASSLSTGGGDTQYF.